One sample yielded the 12 T cell receptor beta chains listed below, sequenced in a study of shared clonotypes between healthy human individuals. The repertoire was sequenced with immunoSEQ multiplex PCR; TCRdb's copy has only in-frame clones and lacks some. The sample lists approximately 640,000 clones; approximately 79% were seen once. Sequences were obtained from memory CD4+ T cells sorted from blood. As for subset: CD45RA-negative fraction. These receptors all come from a woman aged 25 to 45 in good health.

Details on this clone: The sample contains more than one DNA sequence encoding this CDR3. The V and J genes are TRBV5-4 and TRBJ2-3; TRBD2 matches at 11 bases. The CDR3 is made up of 16 amino acids. The V segment lost 3 bases and the J segment 0 bases; nucleotides outside the gene matches: 3. Germline V gives CDR1 SGHNT, CDR2 YYREEE (reference sequence). The CDR3 reads CASSSGLAGSTDTQYF. CDR3 bases: TGTGCCAGCAGCTCCGGACTAGCGGGCAGCACAGATACGCAGTATTTT.

The chain couples TRBV18 to TRBJ2-3, with 8 bases identical to TRBD2. Germline V CDR1 and CDR2: KGHSH, LQKENI. The CDR3 contains 15 residues. Losses at the gene ends were 6 bases for V and 7 bases for J; bases not matched to a gene: 12. CDR3 amino acids: CASSQNAGGANTQYF. The CDR3 DNA reads as TGTGCCAGCTCCCAAAACGCCGGGGGGGCGAATACGCAGTATTTT.

V usage is TRBV7-9 and J usage is TRBJ2-5, with D possibly being TRBD1 (6 bases). V shed 5 bases and J shed 4 bases, with 14 bases lying between them. CDR1 is SEHNR and CDR2 is FQNEAQ in the germline V gene (reference sequence). The CDR3 totals 14 residues. The CDR3 DNA sequence: TGTGCCAGCAGCACTGGGGGCGGGCCAGAGACCCAGTACTTC. This sequence encodes CASSTGGGPETQYF.

The chain carries TRBV7-3 and TRBJ2-6, with TRBD1 as a possible D gene (6 bases). The length of the CDR3 is 16 residues. V was trimmed by 3 bases and J by 4 bases, leaving 13 bases between them. Germline V CDR1 and CDR2: SGHTA, FQGTGA. In DNA form, the CDR3 reads TGTGCCAGCAGCTTGGACAGTGATCTAGGGGCCAACGTCCTGACTTTC. Its translation is CASSLDSDLGANVLTF.

DNA for the CDR3: TGTGCCAGCAGCCGCGTGGGACTAGCGGGAGACGAGCAGTACTTC. This sequence encodes CASSRVGLAGDEQYF. The chain is built from TRBV14 and TRBJ2-7; 14 nucleotides agree with TRBD2. The CDR3 runs to 15 residues. Trimming took 4 bases from V and 5 from J; bases not matched to a gene: 4. Looked up from germline, CDR1 is SGHDN and CDR2 is FVKESK. The full variable domain, its missing parts supplied by reference TRBV14 and TRBJ2-7, is EAGVTQFPSHSVIEKGQTVTLRCDPISGHDNLYWYRRVMGKEIKFLLHFVKESKQDESGMPNNRFLAERTGGTYSTLKVQPAELEDSGVYFCASSRVGLAGDEQYFGPGTRLTVT.

This clone was recorded only once. V is TRBV2 and J is TRBJ1-1, with TRBD1 matching over 7 bases. There are 15 residues in the CDR3. The germline V gene encodes CDR1 SNHLY and CDR2 FYNNEI. Germline trimming cut 3 bases from V and 6 bases from J; bases unmatched to any gene: 10. The chain's CDR3 is CASSDGLQGISEAFF. The DNA of the CDR3 is TGTGCCAGCAGTGACGGGCTACAGGGGATCTCTGAAGCTTTCTTT.

V gene TRBV6-5 combines with J gene TRBJ2-3, with 10 bases matching TRBD2. The CDR3 is 15 amino acids. The V gene end was trimmed by 7 bases and the J gene end by 2 bases; junction bases not matched to a gene: 6. Per the germline V gene, CDR1 is MNHEY and CDR2 is SVGAGI. CDR3 residues: CASKLAGTATDTQYF. CDR3 sequence (DNA): TGTGCCAGCAAACTAGCGGGGACAGCCACAGATACGCAGTATTTT.

This chain joins TRBV6-4 and TRBJ2-1, with TRBD2 identical over 11 bases. The junction had 4 bases not matched to a gene; V was cut back by 3 bases and J by 3 bases. This CDR3 spans 16 amino acids. Germline loops: CDR1 MRHNA, CDR2 SNTAGT. The chain's CDR3 is CASSEAGTSGYNEQFF. In nucleotides, the CDR3 is TGTGCCAGCAGTGAGGCCGGGACTAGCGGCTACAATGAGCAGTTCTTC.

V is TRBV27 and J is TRBJ1-1; possible D gene TRBD1, 6 bases. Germline V lookup: CDR1 MNHEY, CDR2 SMNVEV (reference sequence). V was pared by 5 bases and J by 4 bases, with 20 bases between. CDR3 size: 16 residues. DNA for the CDR3: TGTGCCAGCAGTCCCAGACCTGGGCAGGGGACCACTGAAGCTTTCTTT. This gives the protein CASSPRPGQGTTEAFF.

This clone was seen a handful of times. The chain's CDR3 is CSASSGRVQFF. DNA for the CDR3: TGCAGCGCCAGTAGCGGGAGAGTGCAGTTCTTC. The chain employs TRBV29-1 and TRBJ2-1; 9 bases match TRBD2. With V trimmed by 7 bases and J by 12 bases, 7 bases remained unmatched. Germline V gene lookup returns CDR1 SQVTM and CDR2 ANQGSEA. The CDR3 spans 11 residues.

This clone was seen only a few times. This rearrangement joins TRBV6-6 to TRBJ2-7, with 13 bases aligning to TRBD2. CDR1 is MNHNY, CDR2 SVGAGI, per germline (reference sequence). Trimming took 5 bases from V and 9 from J; bases not matched to a gene: 10. The CDR3 spans 15 residues. As DNA, the CDR3 is TGTGCCAGCAGTAATAAAGGACTAGCGGGAGCTCGGCAGTACTTC. The encoded protein is CASSNKGLAGARQYF.

The chain employs TRBV7-7 and TRBJ2-1; TRBD2 agrees at 10 bases. The V segment lost 1 base and the J segment 4 bases; nucleotides outside the gene matches: 1. Per the germline V gene, CDR1 is SSHAT and CDR2 is FNYEAQ (reference sequence). The CDR3 is 15 residues long. CDR3 coding DNA: TGTGCCAGCAGCTTAGGGACTAGCGGATACAATGAGCAGTTCTTC. It encodes CASSLGTSGYNEQFF.